These T cell receptor beta chains were read from a single sample in a study of blood T cell repertoires in COVID-19. Using immunoSEQ multiplex PCR, the repertoire was profiled, and TCRdb retains in-frame clones only, with some absent. Here the sample spans some 150,000 clones, 70% to 90% being singletons. Sample: peripheral blood. The receptors were sampled from a woman in her sixties or seventies with acute or convalescent COVID-19. The CDR3 runs from the conserved cysteine through the conserved F or W. D genes are given only for firm matches. Expanded clones get a size class; other rows say once, few or many, or leave the size out.

cdr3_aa	cdr3_nt	j_call	v_call	d_call	clone_size
CASSFRGTDTQYF	TGTGCCAGCAGCTTCCGTGGCACAGATACGCAGTATTTT	TRBJ2-3	TRBV3-1/TRBV3-2	-	-
CASSFPGQSFGNTIYF	TGTGCCAGCAGTTTCCCGGGACAGAGCTTTGGAAACACCATATATTTT	TRBJ1-3	TRBV27	TRBD1	-
CASSPLDRGYGYTF	TGTGCCAGCAGCCCCCTGGACAGGGGGTATGGCTACACCTTC	TRBJ1-2	TRBV5-4	TRBD1	-
CASSRAMSSPLHF	TGTGCCAGCAGTCGCGCTATGTCCTCACCCCTCCACTTT	TRBJ1-6	TRBV6-5	-	-
CSASRDRGTEAFF	TGCAGTGCTAGTAGGGACAGGGGAACTGAAGCTTTCTTT	TRBJ1-1	TRBV20-1	TRBD1	once
CASSVTGGNTEAFF	TGCGCCAGCAGCGTGACAGGGGGGAACACTGAAGCTTTCTTT	TRBJ1-1	TRBV5-1	TRBD1	-
CASSPGGLNTEAFF	TGTGCCAGCAGCCCGGGGGGCCTGAACACTGAAGCTTTCTTT	TRBJ1-1	TRBV7-3	-	-
CASSLVLAGGKVGNTIYF	TGTGCCAGCAGCTTAGTTCTTGCAGGGGGCAAGGTTGGAAACACCATATATTTT	TRBJ1-3	TRBV11-3	TRBD1	-
CASSPPGGRGSPLHF	TGTGCCAGCAGCCCTCCCGGAGGGCGTGGTTCACCCCTCCACTTT	TRBJ1-6	TRBV28	-	-
CASSLPGQGSSYEQYF	TGTGCCAGCAGCTTACCCGGACAGGGTAGCTCCTACGAGCAGTACTTC	TRBJ2-7	TRBV13	TRBD1	-
CASSQENSGGREQYF	TGTGCCAGCAGCCAAGAAAATAGCGGGGGCCGAGAGCAGTACTTC	TRBJ2-7	TRBV14	TRBD2	few
CASSLGRYNEQFF	TGTGCCAGCAGCTTGGGGCGATACAATGAGCAGTTCTTC	TRBJ2-1	TRBV7-9	-	-
CASSSPRGWNGYTF	TGTGCCAGCAGTTCCCCCAGGGGGTGGAATGGCTACACCTTC	TRBJ1-2	TRBV28	TRBD1	-
CASSPGLAGANVLTF	TGCGCCAGCAGCCCAGGACTAGCTGGGGCCAACGTCCTGACTTTC	TRBJ2-6	TRBV4-3	TRBD2	-
CASSPGLAGGPTDTQYF	TGCGCCAGCAGCCCCGGACTAGCGGGGGGGCCCACAGATACGCAGTATTTT	TRBJ2-3	TRBV5-1	TRBD2	-
CATSDYSGEGGEQFF	TGTGCCACCAGTGATTATTCTGGAGAGGGCGGTGAGCAGTTCTTC	TRBJ2-1	TRBV24-1	-	-
CASSPLSNEQYF	TGTGCCAGCAGCCCCTTGTCTAACGAGCAGTACTTC	TRBJ2-7	TRBV11-2	-	many
CASSPSGGQETQYF	TGTGCCAGCAGCCCTAGCGGGGGCCAAGAGACCCAGTACTTC	TRBJ2-5	TRBV7-3	TRBD2	-
CASSLGQYSNQPQHF	TGTGCCAGCAGCTTAGGACAGTATAGCAATCAGCCCCAGCATTTT	TRBJ1-5	TRBV7-6	-	-
CASSLEGGPYTEAFF	TGTGCCAGCAGCTTGGAGGGGGGGCCGTACACTGAAGCTTTCTTT	TRBJ1-1	TRBV7-2	-	-
CASSRAGTGGNTIYF	TGTGCCAGCTCACGGGCCGGGACAGGTGGAAACACCATATATTTT	TRBJ1-3	TRBV18	TRBD1	-
CAISEYAGKDYGYTF	TGTGCCATCAGTGAGTACGCAGGTAAAGACTATGGCTACACCTTC	TRBJ1-2	TRBV10-3	-	-
CASSEDRGLLGEQFF	TGTGCCAGCAGTGAGGACAGGGGTCTATTAGGTGAGCAGTTCTTC	TRBJ2-1	TRBV28	TRBD1	-
CASSYRGEEYF	TGTGCCAGCAGCTACAGGGGAGAGGAGTACTTC	TRBJ2-7	TRBV28	TRBD1	-
CASSTTGAYEQYF	TGTGCCAGCAGTACCACAGGGGCCTACGAGCAGTACTTC	TRBJ2-7	TRBV6-5	TRBD1	-
CASSLSGQGRLETQYF	TGTGCCAGCAGTTTATCCGGACAGGGAAGATTAGAGACCCAGTACTTC	TRBJ2-5	TRBV27	TRBD1	-
CASSHEAGPQHF	TGTGCCAGCAGCCACGAGGCGGGGCCCCAGCATTTT	TRBJ1-5	TRBV6-5	-	-
CASSAQGNYGYTF	TGTGCCAGCAGCGCACAGGGGAACTATGGCTACACCTTC	TRBJ1-2	TRBV5-4	TRBD1	-
CASSLDRDNSPLHF	TGTGCCAGCAGCCTCGACAGGGATAATTCACCCCTCCACTTT	TRBJ1-6	TRBV7-2	TRBD1	-
CASSLDGPSYEQYF	TGTGCCAGCAGCTTAGACGGTCCGTCCTACGAGCAGTACTTC	TRBJ2-7	TRBV11-2	-	-
CASSPDRGQETQYF	TGCGCCAGCAGCCCGGACAGGGGACAAGAGACCCAGTACTTC	TRBJ2-5	TRBV5-1	TRBD1	once
CASSRRTGGQPQHF	TGTGCCAGCAGCCGCCGGACGGGGGGTCAGCCCCAGCATTTT	TRBJ1-5	TRBV28	-	-
CASSPRQAAYEQYF	TGTGCCAGCAGTCCCCGACAGGCCGCGTACGAGCAGTACTTC	TRBJ2-7	TRBV6-5	-	-
CATRRDRNTGELFF	TGTGCCACCAGACGGGACAGAAACACCGGGGAGCTGTTTTTT	TRBJ2-2	TRBV6-5	TRBD1	-
CASSPGGGQNTEAFF	TGTGCCAGCAGCCCGGGGGGGGGCCAGAACACTGAAGCTTTCTTT	TRBJ1-1	TRBV5-4	-	-
CASSYFSGASYNEQFF	TGTGCCAGCAGTTACTTTAGCGGGGCCTCCTACAATGAGCAGTTCTTC	TRBJ2-1	TRBV6-5	TRBD2	-
CASSNGGAAKNIQYF	TGTGCCAGCAGTAATGGCGGGGCAGCCAAAAACATTCAGTACTTC	TRBJ2-4	TRBV6-5	-	-
CAWTVSTSGITNTGELFF	TGTGCCTGGACCGTCTCGACTAGCGGGATAACTAACACCGGGGAGCTGTTTTTT	TRBJ2-2	TRBV30	TRBD2	-
CASSSGTSGGTSTDTQYF	TGTGCCAGCAGCTCCGGGACTAGCGGGGGGACAAGCACAGATACGCAGTATTTT	TRBJ2-3	TRBV7-6	TRBD2	-
CASSPLPPGQGREQYF	TGTGCCAGCTCACCACTTCCGCCGGGACAGGGGCGCGAGCAGTACTTC	TRBJ2-7	TRBV18	TRBD1	-
CASSSGTGFYEQYF	TGTGCCAGCAGCTCCGGCACAGGGTTCTACGAGCAGTACTTC	TRBJ2-7	TRBV5-5	-	-
CASSADQGTEAFF	TGTGCCAGCAGTGCTGACCAGGGGACTGAAGCTTTCTTT	TRBJ1-1	TRBV2	-	few
CASSPPGREGHEKLFF	TGTGCCAGCAGTCCCCCCGGACGGGAAGGGCATGAAAAACTGTTTTTT	TRBJ1-4	TRBV28	-	-
CAWSERSPLHF	TGTGCCTGGAGTGAGAGATCACCCCTCCACTTT	TRBJ1-6	TRBV30	-	-
CASSPFASNYGYTF	TGTGCCAGCAGCCCGTTCGCGTCGAACTATGGCTACACCTTC	TRBJ1-2	TRBV4-2	-	-
CASSQGTDYDEQFF	TGCGCCAGCAGCCAAGGGACGGACTACGATGAGCAGTTCTTC	TRBJ2-1	TRBV4-1	-	-
CASSSRDRGGGTEAFF	TGTGCCAGCTCATCCCGGGACAGGGGAGGAGGCACTGAAGCTTTCTTT	TRBJ1-1	TRBV18	TRBD1	-
CASSLARGNTGELFF	TGCGCCAGCAGCTTGGCCAGGGGTAACACCGGGGAGCTGTTTTTT	TRBJ2-2	TRBV5-1	-	-
CASSLGRGPNQPQHF	TGTGCCAGCAGCTTAGGGAGGGGGCCGAATCAGCCCCAGCATTTT	TRBJ1-5	TRBV7-2	TRBD1	-
CASSFLTGSVEKLFF	TGTGCCAGCAGCTTTTTAACAGGGAGTGTTGAAAAACTGTTTTTT	TRBJ1-4	TRBV5-6	-	-
CASRGQGASEQYF	TGCGCCAGCAGGGGACAGGGGGCGAGTGAGCAGTACTTC	TRBJ2-7	TRBV5-1	TRBD1	-
CASSKDTPSTDTQYF	TGTGCCAGCAGCAAAGACACCCCTAGCACAGATACGCAGTATTTT	TRBJ2-3	TRBV9	-	-
CASSPAGTSGYEQYF	TGCGCCAGCAGCCCCGCCGGGACTAGCGGATACGAGCAGTACTTC	TRBJ2-7	TRBV4-1	TRBD2	once
CASSYSRGVQNTEAFF	TGTGCCAGCAGTTACTCCCGGGGAGTTCAGAACACTGAAGCTTTCTTT	TRBJ1-1	TRBV6-2/TRBV6-3	-	-
CASNLGAGAGNTIYF	TGTGCCAGCAATCTAGGGGCAGGGGCTGGAAACACCATATATTTT	TRBJ1-3	TRBV6-5	-	-
CASSWGGRTGYEQYF	TGTGCCAGCAGCTGGGGTGGGAGGACAGGCTACGAGCAGTACTTC	TRBJ2-7	TRBV11-3	-	-
CASSSLAGVSYNEQFF	TGTGCCAGCAGTTCCTTAGCGGGGGTCTCCTACAATGAGCAGTTCTTC	TRBJ2-1	TRBV2	TRBD2	-